These 26 T cell receptor beta chains were sequenced from one sample in a study of blood T cell repertoires in COVID-19. The table came from immunoSEQ multiplex PCR; TCRdb's copy has only in-frame clones and leaves some out. The sample yields some 80,000 clones, approximately 80% seen once. The specimen was peripheral blood. The receptors derive from a man older than 75 with active or convalescent COVID-19.

This chain connects TRBV18 to TRBJ2-7, with D maybe TRBD1 (6 bases). V was trimmed by 1 base and J by 12 bases, leaving 13 bases between them. The CDR3 covers 12 residues. The germline gives CDR1 KGHSH, CDR2 LQKENI. CDR3 nucleotide sequence: TGTGCCAGCTCACCACGGGCAGGGGCGTGGTACGTC. Translated, it gives CASSPRAGAWYV.

The chain has TRBV9 and TRBJ2-1; the D gene is possibly TRBD2 (8 bases). Trimming removed 0 bases from V and 2 bases from J, with 18 bases in between. Germline CDR1 and CDR2: SGDLS and YYNGEE. The CDR3 has 18 residues. The CDR3 region has the DNA TGTGCCAGCAGCGTAGGACAGGGCGGACTAGCCACCTACAATGAGCAGTTCTTC. Residues: CASSVGQGGLATYNEQFF.

This chain links TRBV3-1 (or the pseudogene TRBV3-2) with TRBJ1-2, with TRBD1 identical over 7 bases. J lost 3 bases, V lost 0 bases, and 7 bases had no gene match. The CDR3 covers 16 residues. Germline lookup yields CDR1 LGHDT and CDR2 YNNKEL (reference sequence). CDR3 sequence: CASSQDWGQTYYGYTF. As DNA, the CDR3 is TGTGCCAGCAGCCAAGATTGGGGACAGACTTACTATGGCTACACCTTC.

The rearrangement joins TRBV20-1 to TRBJ1-2, with D hard to call. The CDR3 runs 10 residues. The germline gives CDR1 DFQATT, CDR2 SNEGSKA (reference sequence). Trimming took 6 bases from V and 5 from J, leaving 7 bases between them. The CDR3 bases are TGCAGTGCCACCGGTTATGGCTACACCTTC. This gives the protein CSATGYGYTF.

The chain has TRBV15 and TRBJ1-2, with D perhaps matching TRBD1 (5 bases). Trimming shortened V by 0 bases and J by 8 bases, and 13 bases separated the two germline ends. Germline V gene data show CDR1 as LNHNV and CDR2 as YYDKDF (reference sequence). This CDR3 contains 14 residues. The CDR3 nucleotides read TGTGCCACCAGCAGAGATCTTGGGGCGGGAGGCTACACCTTC. Protein: CATSRDLGAGGYTF.

The chain is built from TRBV7-2 and TRBJ1-5, with D unclear. The CDR3 totals 14 residues. Germline values: CDR1 SGHTA, CDR2 FQGNSA. V lost 9 bases and J 2 bases, leaving 14 bases between the germline ends. CDR3 sequence reads: CASSPGRGNQPQHF. In DNA form, the CDR3 reads TGTGCCAGTTCACCCGGGAGGGGCAATCAGCCCCAGCATTTT.

This sequence joins TRBV18 and TRBJ1-3; 12 bases are a match to TRBD1. Germline V gives CDR1 KGHSH, CDR2 LQKENI. The V segment lost 6 bases and the J segment 3 bases; nucleotides outside the gene matches: 3. CDR3 length: 15 residues. The chain's CDR3 is CASSRDRGLGNTIYF. The DNA for the CDR3 is TGTGCCAGCTCCCGGGACAGGGGGCTTGGAAACACCATATATTTT.

This clone appeared a few times. Other DNA variants within this sample encode the same CDR3. This chain links TRBV2 with TRBJ1-5; D possibly corresponds to TRBD1 (6 bases). V was pared by 3 bases and J by 6 bases, with 15 bases between. Germline V CDR1 and CDR2: SNHLY, FYNNEI. CDR3 length equals 15 residues. The CDR3 bases are TGTGCCAGCAGTGAGGCTCGGGGGGCGGGTCAGCCCCAGCATTTT. This sequence encodes CASSEARGAGQPQHF.

The chain joins TRBV7-2 to TRBJ1-4; D is perhaps TRBD1 (6 bases). Germline V gene data show CDR1 as SGHTA and CDR2 as FQGNSA. V was cut by 5 bases and J by 8 bases, with 12 bases left in between. CDR3 length: 13 residues. CDR3 DNA sequence: TGTGCCAGCAGCCTACAGGGTAGCGAAAAACTGTTTTTT. Its protein product is CASSLQGSEKLFF.

The gene calls are TRBV11-2 and TRBJ2-2; D possibly corresponds to TRBD2 (6 bases). Germline V gene data show CDR1 as SGHAT and CDR2 as FQNNGV. The CDR3 extends over 15 amino acids. The V end was cut by 5 bases, the J end by 5 bases, with 15 bases between. CDR3 DNA sequence: TGTGCCAGCAGCGTACTCAGGGCGGGAACCGGGGAGCTGTTTTTT. Protein product: CASSVLRAGTGELFF.

The gene calls are TRBV13 and TRBJ1-6; tentative D call: TRBD1 (6 bases). The CDR3 is made up of 16 amino acids. Trimming took 0 bases from V and 9 from J, leaving 15 bases between them. CDR1 and CDR2 (germline): PRHDT, FYEKMQ (reference sequence). CDR3 bases: TGTGCCAGCAGCTTAGGATGGGCAGGGGTGGGTTCACCCCTCCACTTT. Translated: CASSLGWAGVGSPLHF.

A few counts support this clone. The chain combines TRBV5-1 with TRBJ2-5, with D maybe TRBD1 (6 bases). The germline gives CDR1 SGHRS, CDR2 YFSETQ. The CDR3 is made up of 16 amino acids. V gave up 0 bases and J gave up 4 bases, with 16 bases separating them. The CDR3 spells CASSLAPGAAVETQYF. Here the CDR3 DNA reads TGCGCCAGCAGCTTGGCCCCAGGGGCAGCCGTAGAGACCCAGTACTTC.

The genes are TRBV4-1 and TRBJ1-5; 7 bases match TRBD1. Trimming took 3 bases from V and 6 from J; bases not matched to a gene: 8. The CDR3 contains 15 residues. Germline CDR1 and CDR2: MGHRA and YSYEKL. In DNA, the CDR3 is TGCGCCAGCAGCCAGGACGAGACAGGGCGTCAGCCCCAGCATTTT. Its protein is CASSQDETGRQPQHF.

The chain uses TRBV28 and TRBJ1-3; 8 nucleotides agree with TRBD1. The CDR3 has 16 residues. Germline V gene sequence: CDR1 MDHEN, CDR2 SYDVKM. The trim removed 3 bases at V and 0 bases at J, leaving 4 bases unmatched. The CDR3: CASSLFTGGSGNTIYF. For the CDR3, the DNA is TGTGCCAGCAGTTTGTTCACAGGGGGCTCTGGAAACACCATATATTTT.

The CDR3 sequence: CASSLLSVVNSPLHF. CDR3 nucleotide sequence: TGTGCCAGCAGCTTATTGTCCGTAGTTAATTCACCCCTCCACTTT. V is TRBV7-2 and J is TRBJ1-6; D is unclear. Trimming took 2 bases from V and 6 from J, leaving 11 bases between them. CDR3 length equals 15 residues. Germline V gene data show CDR1 as SGHTA and CDR2 as FQGNSA.

This clone appeared many times. The chain recombines TRBV19 with TRBJ2-1, with 8 bases matching TRBD1. The germline CDR1 and CDR2 sequences are LNHDA and SQIVND (reference sequence). V was pared by 10 bases and J by 7 bases, with 9 bases of the junction left unmatched. The CDR3 is made up of 13 amino acids. CDR3 coding DNA: TGTGCCACCAGCCAGGGGGCTACTAATGAGCAGTTCTTC. This codes for CATSQGATNEQFF.

The chain recombines TRBV2 with TRBJ1-6; TRBD1 matches at 9 bases. Trimming cost V 5 bases and J 9 bases; bases outside gene matches: 5. This CDR3 region has 14 residues. Germline CDR1 SNHLY, CDR2 FYNNEI. This chain's CDR3 is CASSPRQGVSPLHF. Here the CDR3 DNA reads TGTGCCAGCAGTCCCAGACAGGGGGTTTCACCCCTCCACTTT.

This clone was seen a single time. The CDR3 DNA reads TGTGCCAGCAGTCCAAGACAGACCACTGAAGCTTTCTTT. It encodes CASSPRQTTEAFF. The V gene is TRBV12-3 or TRBV12-4, the J gene TRBJ1-1; TRBD1 is a possible D gene (5 bases). The CDR3 totals 13 residues. The ends were cut back, 5 bases at V and 4 bases at J, with 11 bases in the middle.

This sequence joins TRBV19 and TRBJ1-2; 8 bases line up with TRBD1. This CDR3 is built from 16 residues. Germline V gene sequence: CDR1 LNHDA, CDR2 SQIVND (reference sequence). J was trimmed by 4 bases and V by 6 bases; bases with no gene match: 13. CDR3 amino acids: CASRPQGARGIYGYTF. CDR3 sequence (DNA): TGTGCCAGTAGACCTCAGGGGGCGCGGGGTATCTATGGCTACACCTTC.

The chain is built from TRBV14 and TRBJ2-2, with 9 bases that match TRBD1. The CDR3 covers 18 residues. Germline V gives CDR1 SGHDN, CDR2 FVKESK. V dropped 0 bases and J dropped 3; count of bases not matched to a gene: 8. For the CDR3, the DNA is TGTGCCAGCAGCCAAGATTGGGGGACAGGGAGGGACACCGGGGAGCTGTTTTTT. Translating it yields CASSQDWGTGRDTGELFF.

The sample holds a few counts of this clone. The chain joins TRBV5-1 to TRBJ2-4; 8 nucleotides align to TRBD1. CDR1 and CDR2 (germline): SGHRS, YFSETQ. This CDR3 contains 15 residues. With V trimmed by 1 base and J by 8 bases, 8 bases remained unmatched. For the CDR3, the DNA is TGCGCCAGCAGCTTGTCCGGACAGGGCATCGACATTCAGTACTTC. This codes for CASSLSGQGIDIQYF.

The chain has TRBV5-8 and TRBJ1-5; TRBD1 might be the D (6 bases). Germline-derived CDR1 and CDR2 are SGHTS and YDEGEE. The V and J ends lost 4 bases and 4 bases respectively, with 9 bases between them. The CDR3 is 13 residues long. This chain's CDR3 is CASSLDRNQPQHF. In nucleotides, the CDR3 is TGTGCCAGCAGCCTGGACAGAAATCAGCCCCAGCATTTT.

This clone is a singleton in its sample. The chain links TRBV5-6 to TRBJ1-1; D not certain. Per germline, CDR1 SGHDT and CDR2 YYEEEE. This CDR3 region has 13 residues. V lost 0 bases to trimming and J lost 3 bases, with 6 bases between them. The CDR3 sequence is CASSLVGDTEAFF. CDR3 coding DNA: TGTGCCAGCAGCTTGGTCGGAGACACTGAAGCTTTCTTT.

The gene calls are TRBV7-2 and TRBJ2-2; D remains unclear. Per the germline V gene, CDR1 is SGHTA and CDR2 is FQGNSA. The ends were cut back, 1 base at V and 7 bases at J, with 13 bases in the middle. The CDR3 contains 15 residues. The CDR3 protein is CASSLVRRGDGELFF. The CDR3 DNA reads TGTGCCAGCAGCTTAGTCCGCAGAGGAGACGGGGAGCTGTTTTTT.

This chain uses TRBV5-5 with TRBJ1-4; D is possibly TRBD1 (6 bases). CDR1 is SGHKS, CDR2 YYEKEE, per germline (reference sequence). The CDR3 spans 13 residues. The V gene lost 4 bases and the J gene lost 10 bases, with 14 bases spanning the gap. The CDR3, as DNA: TGTGCCAGCAGCGCACCGGGACAAACAAAACTGTTTTTT. Protein: CASSAPGQTKLFF.

The V call is TRBV5-1, the J call TRBJ2-5, with a tentative D call TRBD2 (6 bases). Germline V gene lookup returns CDR1 SGHRS and CDR2 YFSETQ. The CDR3 extends over 15 amino acids. Trimming removed 4 bases from V and 5 bases from J, with 18 bases in between. The CDR3 spells CASSTKLRDSETQYF. CDR3 sequence (DNA): TGCGCCAGCAGCACCAAACTCCGGGACTCCGAGACCCAGTACTTC.